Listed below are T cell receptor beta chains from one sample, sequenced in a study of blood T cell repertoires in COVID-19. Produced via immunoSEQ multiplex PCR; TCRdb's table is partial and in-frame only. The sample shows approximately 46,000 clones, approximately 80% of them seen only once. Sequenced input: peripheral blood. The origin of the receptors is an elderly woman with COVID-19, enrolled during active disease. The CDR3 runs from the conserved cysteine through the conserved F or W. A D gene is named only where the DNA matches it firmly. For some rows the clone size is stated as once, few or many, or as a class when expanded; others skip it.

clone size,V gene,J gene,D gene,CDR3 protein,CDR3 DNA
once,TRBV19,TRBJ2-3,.,CASSALFPDTQYF,TGTGCCAGTAGTGCCCTATTCCCAGATACGCAGTATTTT
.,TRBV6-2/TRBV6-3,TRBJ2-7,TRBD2,CASSYKLAGLSYEQYF,TGTGCCAGCAGTTACAAACTAGCGGGCCTATCCTACGAGCAGTACTTC
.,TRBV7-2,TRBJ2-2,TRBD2,CASSLDSGPTGELFF,TGTGCCAGCAGCTTAGATAGCGGGCCCACCGGGGAGCTGTTTTTT
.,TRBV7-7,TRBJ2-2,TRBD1,CASRSGTGGTGELFF,TGTGCTAGCAGGTCCGGGACAGGGGGGACCGGGGAGCTGTTTTTT
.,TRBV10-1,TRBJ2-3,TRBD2,CASRGTSGRALDTQYF,TGCGCCAGCAGAGGGACTAGCGGGAGGGCCTTGGATACGCAGTATTTT
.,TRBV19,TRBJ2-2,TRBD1,CASSFNRGGTGELFF,TGTGCCAGTAGTTTCAACAGGGGCGGCACCGGGGAGCTGTTTTTT
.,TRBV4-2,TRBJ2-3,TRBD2,CASSQLAGGPGTDTQYF,TGTGCCAGCAGCCAATTAGCGGGAGGGCCGGGCACAGATACGCAGTATTTT
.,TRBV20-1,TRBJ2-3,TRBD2,CSASNPGLAGRQGDTQYF,TGCAGTGCTAGTAATCCGGGACTAGCGGGCCGCCAGGGGGATACGCAGTATTTT
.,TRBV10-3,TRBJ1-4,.,CAISALQGTNEKLFF,TGTGCCATCAGTGCCTTACAGGGCACTAATGAAAAACTGTTTTTT
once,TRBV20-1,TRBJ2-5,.,CSAKGVQTQYF,TGCAGTGCTAAGGGGGTTCAGACCCAGTACTTC
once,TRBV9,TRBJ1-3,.,CASSPSGDTGNTIYF,TGTGCCAGCAGCCCCTCCGGTGACACTGGAAACACCATATATTTT
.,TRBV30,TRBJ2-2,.,CAWSEQNTGELFF,TGTGCCTGGAGTGAACAGAACACCGGGGAGCTGTTTTTT
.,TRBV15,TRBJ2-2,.,CATSRGLANTGELFF,TGTGCCACCAGCAGAGGACTAGCGAACACCGGGGAGCTGTTTTTT
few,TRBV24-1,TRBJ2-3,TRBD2,CATSSGGLAGALTDTQYF,TGTGCCACCAGTTCCGGGGGACTAGCGGGAGCTCTAACAGATACGCAGTATTTT
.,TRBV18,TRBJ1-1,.,CASSPRQAEAFF,TGTGCCAGCTCACCCAGACAGGCTGAAGCTTTCTTT
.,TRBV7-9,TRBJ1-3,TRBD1,CASSGPAGGSGNTIYF,TGTGCCAGCAGCGGGCCCGCAGGGGGCTCTGGAAACACCATATATTTT
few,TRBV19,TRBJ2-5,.,CASSRVTQETQYF,TGTGCCAGTAGTCGAGTCACCCAAGAGACCCAGTACTTC
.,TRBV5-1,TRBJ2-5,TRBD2,CASTGTSERWETQYF,TGCGCCAGCACCGGGACTAGCGAGAGGTGGGAGACCCAGTACTTC
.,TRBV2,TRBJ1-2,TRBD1,CASSEPGQGIRYTF,TGTGCCAGCAGTGAGCCGGGACAGGGGATACGTTACACCTTC
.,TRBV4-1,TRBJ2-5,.,CASSQALGGAEETQYF,TGCGCCAGCAGCCAAGCCCTCGGGGGAGCGGAAGAGACCCAGTACTTC
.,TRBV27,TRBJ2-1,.,CASGASRANEQFF,TGTGCCAGCGGGGCGTCAAGGGCCAATGAGCAGTTCTTC
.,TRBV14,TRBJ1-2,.,CASSRGGAYYGYTF,TGTGCCAGCAGCCGAGGGGGGGCTTACTATGGCTACACCTTC
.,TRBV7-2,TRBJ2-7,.,CASSLGRSTYEQYF,TGTGCCAGCAGCCTGGGGAGGTCGACCTACGAGCAGTACTTC
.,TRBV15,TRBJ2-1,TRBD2,CATSSGGSGTSSYEQFF,TGTGCCACCAGCAGTGGGGGTTCCGGGACTAGCAGCTATGAGCAGTTCTTC
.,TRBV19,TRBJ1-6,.,CASEDRMGYNSPLHF,TGTGCCAGTGAAGACAGGATGGGCTATAATTCACCCCTCCACTTT
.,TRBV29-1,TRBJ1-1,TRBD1,CSGTRGLYTEAFF,TGCAGCGGGACCAGGGGGCTCTACACTGAAGCTTTCTTT
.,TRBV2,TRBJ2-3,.,CASSYLYTGVTDTQYF,TGTGCCAGCAGCTACCTTTATACGGGAGTGACAGATACGCAGTATTTT
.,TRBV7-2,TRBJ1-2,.,CASSIRGNYGYTF,TGTGCCAGCAGCATTAGGGGTAACTATGGCTACACCTTC
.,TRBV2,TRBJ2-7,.,CASSSDFEQYF,TGTGCCAGCAGTTCGGACTTTGAGCAGTACTTC
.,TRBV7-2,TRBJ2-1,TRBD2,CASSFLAGPYNEQFF,TGTGCCAGCAGCTTCCTAGCGGGACCCTACAATGAGCAGTTCTTC
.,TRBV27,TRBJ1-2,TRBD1,CASSPTGQGADGYTF,TGTGCCAGCAGTCCGACCGGACAGGGGGCTGATGGCTACACCTTC
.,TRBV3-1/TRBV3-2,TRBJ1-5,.,CASSSNTGKPQHF,TGTGCCAGCAGCTCTAATACGGGGAAGCCCCAGCATTTT
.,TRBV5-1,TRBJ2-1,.,CASSLEGGDYNEQFF,TGCGCCAGCAGCTTGGAGGGCGGGGACTACAATGAGCAGTTCTTC
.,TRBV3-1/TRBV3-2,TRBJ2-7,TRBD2,CASSTTSGRMYEQYF,TGTGCCAGCAGCACCACTAGCGGGAGGATGTACGAGCAGTACTTC
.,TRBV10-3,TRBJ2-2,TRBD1,CAIRGQGNTGELFF,TGTGCCATCAGGGGACAGGGAAACACCGGGGAGCTGTTTTTT
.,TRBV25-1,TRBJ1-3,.,CASSPVRGNTIYF,TGTGCCAGCAGTCCCGTGCGTGGAAACACCATATATTTT
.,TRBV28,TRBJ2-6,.,CASSLSGRDTGANVLTF,TGTGCCAGCAGTTTATCCGGACGGGACACTGGGGCCAACGTCCTGACTTTC
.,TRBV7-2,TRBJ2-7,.,CASSSGGPPSYEQYF,TGTGCCAGCAGCTCCGGAGGGCCTCCTTCCTACGAGCAGTACTTC
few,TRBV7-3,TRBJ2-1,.,CASSLRGYNEQFF,TGTGCCAGCAGCTTGAGAGGGTACAATGAGCAGTTCTTC
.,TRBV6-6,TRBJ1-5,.,CASSSANQPQHF,TGTGCCAGCAGTAGCGCCAATCAGCCCCAGCATTTT
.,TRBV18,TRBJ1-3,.,CASSPPRQTSGNTIYF,TGTGCCAGCTCACCACCAAGACAGACTTCTGGAAACACCATATATTTT
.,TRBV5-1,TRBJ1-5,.,CASSLGQDQPQHF,TGCGCCAGCAGCTTGGGACAGGATCAGCCCCAGCATTTT
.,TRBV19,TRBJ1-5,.,CASNIPRGRVSNQPQHF,TGTGCCAGTAATATTCCGCGGGGAAGGGTAAGCAATCAGCCCCAGCATTTT
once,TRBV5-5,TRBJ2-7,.,CASSILGQARLANAYEQYF,TGTGCCAGCAGCATCCTAGGACAGGCACGACTAGCGAATGCCTACGAGCAGTACTTC
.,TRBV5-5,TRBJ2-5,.,CASSLQFSETQYF,TGTGCCAGCAGCCTCCAGTTTTCAGAGACCCAGTACTTC
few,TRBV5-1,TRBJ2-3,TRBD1,CASSLAGRADRVGDTQYF,TGCGCCAGCAGCTTGGCCGGTCGGGCGGACAGGGTAGGAGATACGCAGTATTTT
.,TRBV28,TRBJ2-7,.,CASNLGSMVYEQYF,TGTGCCAGCAACTTAGGGAGTATGGTTTACGAGCAGTACTTC
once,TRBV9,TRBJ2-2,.,CASSVGVAGSTGELFF,TGTGCCAGCAGCGTAGGCGTCGCGGGCTCCACCGGGGAGCTGTTTTTT
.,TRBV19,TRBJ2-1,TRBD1,CASSNRQGRTYNEQFF,TGTGCCAGTAGTAACCGACAGGGTCGCACCTACAATGAGCAGTTCTTC
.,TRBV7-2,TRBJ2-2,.,CASSFHWNTGELFF,TGTGCCAGCAGCTTCCACTGGAACACCGGGGAGCTGTTTTTT
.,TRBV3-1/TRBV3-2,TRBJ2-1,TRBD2,CASSQDLGLAGQFF,TGTGCCAGCAGCCAAGACCTGGGACTAGCGGGACAGTTCTTC
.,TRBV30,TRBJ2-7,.,CAWSYSNYEQYF,TGTGCCTGGAGTTACAGTAACTACGAGCAGTACTTC
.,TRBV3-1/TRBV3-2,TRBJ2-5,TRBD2,CASSPRTSGIQETQYF,TGTGCCAGCAGCCCGAGGACTAGCGGGATTCAAGAGACCCAGTACTTC